These 22 T cell receptor beta chains were all obtained from the same sample, sequenced in a study of technical replicates of blood from a handful of donors. Using immunoSEQ multiplex PCR, the repertoire was profiled, and TCRdb retains in-frame clones only, with some absent. There are around 100,000 clones in the sample; about 95% occur only once, and around 0.35% lies in the top ten. Sequencing input: T cells isolated from PBMCs. Receptors were obtained from a human donor in good health.

The rearrangement links TRBV19 to TRBJ2-7; 12 positions agree with TRBD2. CDR1 LNHDA and CDR2 SQIVND come from the germline V gene (reference sequence). With V trimmed by 8 bases and J by 7 bases, 9 bases remained unmatched. The CDR3 length is 14 residues. The DNA of the CDR3 is TGTGCCAGTGCTAGCGGGAGGGCGATTGGAGAGCAGTACTTC. Translation gives CASASGRAIGEQYF.

The chain links TRBV6-5 to TRBJ1-6; D is unclear. The CDR3 covers 13 residues. Trimming stripped 4 bases from V and 7 bases from J, with 8 bases between. The V gene's germline CDR1 is MNHEY and CDR2 SVGAGI. The CDR3 loop is CASSSYMNSPLHF. The CDR3 nucleotides read TGTGCCAGCAGTTCTTACATGAATTCACCCCTCCACTTT.

The V call is TRBV27, the J call TRBJ2-7; TRBD2 matches 8 bases. V shed 5 bases and J 3 bases; nucleotides not matched to a gene: 12. Germline V CDR1 and CDR2: MNHEY, SMNVEV (reference sequence). This CDR3 contains 16 residues. The CDR3 nucleotides read TGTGCCAGCAGTCCGTTTCCGGGAGGGTCCTTCTACGAGCAGTACTTC. Residues: CASSPFPGGSFYEQYF.

This rearrangement joins TRBV6-4 to TRBJ2-3; perhaps TRBD1 as D (5 bases). The V and J ends lost 3 bases and 2 bases respectively, with 9 bases between them. Per germline, CDR1 MRHNA and CDR2 SNTAGT. There are 14 residues in the CDR3. The DNA of the CDR3 is TGTGCCAGCAGTGATCAGGGATTCACAGATACGCAGTATTTT. This translates into CASSDQGFTDTQYF.

The V gene is TRBV4-2, the J gene TRBJ2-5, with 8 bases matching TRBD1. V was pared by 4 bases and J by 5 bases, with 15 bases of the junction left unmatched. The germline gives CDR1 LGHNA, CDR2 YNFKEQ. This CDR3 has 17 residues. CDR3 DNA: TGTGCCAGCAGCCCGTATTCGGACAGGGAAATCTCTGAGACCCAGTACTTC. Amino acid sequence: CASSPYSDREISETQYF.

This clone has a single count. The chain carries TRBV27 and TRBJ1-4, with D possibly TRBD1 on 6 matching bases. CDR1 MNHEY and CDR2 SMNVEV come from the germline V gene (reference sequence). Trimming pared 6 bases from V and 8 bases from J, leaving 19 bases between. This CDR3 comprises 15 residues. The CDR3 here is CASRPLEQGREKLFF. DNA for the CDR3: TGTGCCAGCAGACCCTTGGAACAGGGAAGAGAAAAACTGTTTTTT.

The V gene is TRBV6-1, the J gene TRBJ1-2; D gene ambiguous. Trimming removed 4 bases at V and 4 bases at J, with 13 bases between. The CDR3 has 14 residues. The germline V gene encodes CDR1 MNHNS and CDR2 SASEGT. CDR3 region: CASSAITVGYGYTF. The CDR3 DNA reads TGTGCCAGCAGTGCGATAACAGTTGGCTATGGCTACACCTTC.

For this clone: This specimen includes other DNA sequences encoding the same CDR3. The chain uses TRBV5-1 and TRBJ2-7; D gene unclear. The germline V gene encodes CDR1 SGHRS and CDR2 YFSETQ. V lost 5 bases and J 4 bases, leaving 7 bases between the germline ends. The length of the CDR3 is 11 residues. CDR3 region: CASSPGYEQYF. CDR3 in DNA: TGCGCCAGCAGTCCCGGTTACGAGCAGTACTTC.

The chain couples TRBV19 to TRBJ2-7; TRBD2 aligns across 13 bases. There are 14 residues in the CDR3. Germline trimming cut 6 bases from V and 7 bases from J; bases unmatched to any gene: 6. Germline assignment: CDR1 LNHDA and CDR2 SQIVND (reference sequence). CDR3 DNA sequence: TGTGCCAGTAGACTAGCGGGAGGGCCGGAGGAGCAGTACTTC. This gives the protein CASRLAGGPEEQYF.

This sequence joins TRBV2 and TRBJ1-1; 9 bases are shared with TRBD1. The germline CDR1 and CDR2 sequences are SNHLY and FYNNEI. V gave up 6 bases and J gave up 3 bases; unmatched junction bases: 8. This CDR3 has 15 residues. CDR3: CASRTGTGRDTEAFF. The DNA of the CDR3 is TGTGCCAGCAGAACCGGGACAGGGAGGGACACTGAAGCTTTCTTT.

The chain uses TRBV7-9 and TRBJ2-2; 9 positions match TRBD1. The CDR3 runs to 14 residues. J was trimmed by 7 bases and V by 11 bases; bases with no gene match: 11. CDR1 and CDR2 from the germline V gene are SEHNR and FQNEAQ (reference sequence). The chain's CDR3 is CAGKRDRAFGELFF. CDR3 bases: TGTGCCGGCAAACGGGACAGGGCTTTCGGGGAGCTGTTTTTT.

J is TRBJ2-2 and V is TRBV2; tentatively, D is TRBD2 (5 bases). This CDR3 contains 17 residues. Germline CDR1 and CDR2: SNHLY and FYNNEI. The germline V and J ends were trimmed by 7 bases and 0 bases, with 18 bases remaining between them. The CDR3 protein is CASTSGVGGPNTGELFF. The CDR3 DNA follows: TGTGCCAGCACCTCCGGGGTCGGCGGCCCGAACACCGGGGAGCTGTTTTTT.

The V gene is TRBV29-1, the J gene TRBJ2-7, with 10 positions matching TRBD2. Germline values: CDR1 SQVTM, CDR2 ANQGSEA. Losses at the gene ends were 6 bases for V and 4 bases for J; bases not matched to a gene: 3. CDR3 length equals 12 residues. The CDR3 here is CSVGTSAYEQYF. In nucleotides, the CDR3 is TGCAGCGTGGGGACTAGCGCGTACGAGCAGTACTTC.

This clone was observed a single time. This chain connects TRBV27 to TRBJ1-1; D perhaps matches TRBD1 (6 bases). CDR3 length: 13 residues. Trimming removed 6 bases from V and 5 bases from J, with 13 bases in between. The germline gives CDR1 MNHEY, CDR2 SMNVEV (reference sequence). CDR3 DNA sequence: TGTGCCAGCAGCTCACCAGGGGTTACTGAAGCTTTCTTT. Its protein product is CASSSPGVTEAFF.

In regard to this clone: One end of the junction is discordant with germline, which a read error may explain. This chain connects TRBV7-7 to TRBJ2-5; tentatively, D is TRBD2 (6 bases). This CDR3 is 17 amino acids long. Germline assignment: CDR1 SSHAT and CDR2 FNYEAQ (reference sequence). The CDR3 sequence: CASSLDVSGTRWETQYF. CDR3 sequence (DNA): TGTGCTAGCAGCTTAGATGTCTCCGGGACTCGGTGGGAGACCCAGTACTTC.

CDR3 nucleotide sequence: TGTGCCAGCAGCACCATCCAGGACAGGAGTCCAACTAATGAAAAACTGTTTTTT. The encoded protein is CASSTIQDRSPTNEKLFF. The chain couples TRBV5-6 to TRBJ1-4; TRBD1 matches 7 bases. The CDR3 extends over 18 amino acids. The V and J ends lost 4 bases and 0 bases, in that order; junction bases with no gene match: 12. The germline CDR1 and CDR2 sequences are SGHDT and YYEEEE. The complete variable domain, with remaining parts taken from reference TRBV5-6 and TRBJ1-4, reads DAGVTQSPTHLIKTRGQQVTLRCSPKSGHDTVSWYQQALGQGPQFIFQYYEEEERQRGNFPDRFSGHQFPNYSSELNVNALLLGDSALYLCASSTIQDRSPTNEKLFFGSGTQLSVL.

The chain links TRBV7-9 to TRBJ2-2; D is unclear. With 10 bases removed from V and 0 bases from J, the gap between germline ends came to 6 bases. The CDR3 totals 12 residues. Germline V gene sequence: CDR1 SEHNR, CDR2 FQNEAQ (reference sequence). The CDR3 DNA follows: TGTGCCACTTCCCCGAACACCGGGGAGCTGTTTTTT. Translated, it gives CATSPNTGELFF. Supplemented by reference TRBV7-9 and TRBJ2-2, the full variable domain reads DTGVSQNPRHKITKRGQNVTFRCDPISEHNRLYWYRQTLGQGPEFLTYFQNEAQLEKSRLLSDRFSAERPKGSFSTLEIQRTEQGDSAMYLCATSPNTGELFFGEGSRLTVL.

This chain connects TRBV5-7 to TRBJ2-5, with D possibly matching TRBD2 (5 bases). TRBV5-7 is placed among ORFs of uncertain function. V dropped 5 bases and J dropped 5 bases, with 28 bases sitting between them. The CDR3 extends over 18 amino acids. CDR3 sequence: CASRRKVERRARSETQYF. CDR3 nucleotides: TGTGCCAGCAGGCGGAAAGTTGAAAGGCGGGCTCGGTCGGAGACCCAGTACTTC.

This rearrangement joins TRBV14 to TRBJ2-4, with 9 bases fitting TRBD2. Unmatched junction bases numbered 6, after V lost 3 bases and J lost 9 bases. Germline assignment: CDR1 SGHDN and CDR2 FVKESK. The CDR3 length is 14 residues. In nucleotides, the CDR3 is TGTGCCAGCAGCCAGGCGGGAGGGCCTAGCATTCAGTACTTC. Protein sequence: CASSQAGGPSIQYF.

The chain joins TRBV4-1 to TRBJ2-7; 12 bases align to TRBD2. Germline V gene sequence: CDR1 MGHRA, CDR2 YSYEKL. This CDR3 contains 14 residues. V lost 11 bases to trimming and J lost 5 bases; unmatched junction nucleotides: 10. The CDR3 region has the DNA TGCGCCCGTCTAACTAGCGGGAGGTCCCACGAGCAGTACTTC. It encodes CARLTSGRSHEQYF.

This rearrangement joins TRBV4-1 to TRBJ1-2, with no clear D. Trimming pared 1 base from V and 1 base from J, leaving 13 bases between. The V gene's germline CDR1 is MGHRA and CDR2 YSYEKL. The CDR3 extends over 16 amino acids. In DNA form, the CDR3 reads TGCGCCAGCAGCCAAGTAGCGGAAATTCATAACTATGGCTACACCTTC. Protein: CASSQVAEIHNYGYTF.

V usage is TRBV25-1 and J usage is TRBJ1-1; 7 bases match TRBD1. The CDR3 is made up of 13 amino acids. With 7 bases clipped from V and 5 bases from J, the junction kept 7 bases outside the gene matches. CDR1 and CDR2 (germline): MGHDK, SYGVNS. This CDR3 is CASKTGPRTEAFF. Here the CDR3 DNA reads TGTGCCAGCAAGACAGGGCCCAGGACTGAAGCTTTCTTT.